Detailed here is one T cell receptor (beta chain). This table comes from immunoSEQ multiplex PCR, and its TCRdb copy is limited to in-frame clones, with some not included. The data contain 170,000 or so clones, about four fifths of them seen just once; the ten biggest clones take up less than 15%. The CDR3 runs to 17 residues. The V segment lost 6 bases and the J segment 5 bases; nucleotides outside the gene matches: 16. Germline V gene lookup returns CDR1 SGHDT and CDR2 YYEEEE. The data belong to a study of blood T cell repertoires in COVID-19. The sequenced sample was peripheral blood. The V gene is TRBV5-6, the J gene TRBJ2-5; TRBD2 matches at 10 bases. The clonotype originates from a young man with active or convalescent COVID-19. CDR3 amino acids: CASTPRTSGARGETQYF. The CDR3 nucleotides are TGTGCCAGCACCCCTAGGACTAGCGGAGCCCGAGGCGAGACCCAGTACTTC. Supplemented by reference TRBV5-6 and TRBJ2-5, the full variable domain reads DAGVTQSPTHLIKTRGQQVTLRCSPKSGHDTVSWYQQALGQGPQFIFQYYEEEERQRGNFPDRFSGHQFPNYSSELNVNALLLGDSALYLCASTPRTSGARGETQYFGPGTRLLVL.